Sequencing of this T cell receptor beta chain was carried out in a study of metastatic and nonmetastatic thyroid tumors. Study as a whole: Where malignant and benign thyroid patients were concerned, repertoires were compared across blood and tumor or nodule tissue. Findings and caveats of the study: According to reports, the diversity of TCR beta was significantly higher in malignant thyroid tumors than in benign nodules, and this held in both blood and tumor samples.

With respect to this clone: The antigen remains undetermined.

In the original analysis: The study's classifier, a distant-metastasis tool for papillary thyroid cancer, was built using CDR3 differences across clinicopathological groups. TCRdb recomputed clones from the PCR reads via MiXCR. V and J calls and clone size were set by TCRdb, not the authors. The data hold approximately 4,100 clones, with 30% to 40% observed a single time. Trimming removed 4 bases at V and 0 bases at J, with 11 bases between. In germline, CDR1 is DFQATT, CDR2 SNEGSKA (reference sequence). CDR3 length: 14 residues. Ahead of thyroid surgery, no patient had received treatment of any kind.

The sequence derives from a male donor with papillary thyroid cancer or a benign thyroid nodule (not recorded which). Some clones in this sample may be carry-over from other donors' samples. V is TRBV20-1 and J is TRBJ2-3, with D uncertain. The sequenced sample was adjacent normal tissue. CDR3 region: CSATNGISTDTQYF. CDR3 nucleotide sequence: TGCAGTGCTACCAATGGCATTAGCACAGATACGCAGTATTTT.